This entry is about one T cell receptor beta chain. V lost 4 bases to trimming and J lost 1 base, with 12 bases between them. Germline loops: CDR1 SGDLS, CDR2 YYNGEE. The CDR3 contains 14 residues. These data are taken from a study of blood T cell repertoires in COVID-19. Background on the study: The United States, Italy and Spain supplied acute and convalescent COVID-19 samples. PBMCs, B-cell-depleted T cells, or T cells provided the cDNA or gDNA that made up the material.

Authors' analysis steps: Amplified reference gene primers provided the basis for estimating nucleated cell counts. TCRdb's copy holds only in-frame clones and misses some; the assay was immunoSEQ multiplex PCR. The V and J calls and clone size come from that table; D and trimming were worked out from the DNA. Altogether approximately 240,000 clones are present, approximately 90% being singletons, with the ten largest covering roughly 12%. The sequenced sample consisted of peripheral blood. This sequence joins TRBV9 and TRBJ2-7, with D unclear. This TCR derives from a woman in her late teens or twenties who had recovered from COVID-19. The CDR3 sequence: CASSPSGRSYEQYF. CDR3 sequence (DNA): TGTGCCAGCAGCCCCTCTGGGCGATCCTACGAGCAGTACTTC.